The 17 T cell receptor beta chains given below trace back to one sample, sequenced in a study of blood T cell repertoires in COVID-19. Generated by immunoSEQ multiplex PCR, the TCRdb table keeps only in-frame clones and is missing some. The data contain over 150,000 clones, roughly nine tenths of them singletons. Material: peripheral blood. The source is a man between 18 and 29 years old who had recovered from COVID-19.

J is TRBJ1-4 and V is TRBV28; 10 nucleotides line up with TRBD1. CDR3 length equals 15 residues. Germline trimming cut 7 bases from V and 7 bases from J; bases unmatched to any gene: 9. Germline CDR1 is MDHEN and CDR2 is SYDVKM. The CDR3 coding sequence is TGTGCCAGCACATCGGGGGGGACAGGGGCTGAAAAACTGTTTTTT. Amino acid sequence: CASTSGGTGAEKLFF. The variable domain in full, completed from reference TRBV28 and TRBJ1-4, reads DVKVTQSSRYLVKRTGEKVFLECVQDMDHENMFWYRQDPGLGLRLIYFSYDVKMKEKGDIPEGYSVSREKKERFSLILESASTNQTSMYLCASTSGGTGAEKLFFGSGTQLSVL.

V and J are TRBV6-5 and TRBJ2-3; D uncertain. The CDR3 sequence is 12 residues long. V shed 6 bases and J shed 9 bases, with 13 bases lying between them. Germline loops: CDR1 MNHEY, CDR2 SVGAGI. The CDR3 nucleotides read TGTGCCAGCAGCCGGAATCTGGAGACGCAGTATTTT. It translates to CASSRNLETQYF.

The chain recombines TRBV9 with TRBJ2-3; 9 bases agree with TRBD1. The CDR3 covers 16 residues. Germline values: CDR1 SGDLS, CDR2 YYNGEE. The J segment lost 4 bases and the V segment lost 2 bases, leaving 8 bases of the junction unmatched. CDR3 residues: CASSVAGQGYADTQYF. The CDR3 DNA sequence: TGTGCCAGCAGCGTCGCAGGACAGGGGTATGCAGATACGCAGTATTTT.

This sequence joins TRBV6-1 and TRBJ2-7; TRBD1 might be the D (5 bases). Germline CDR1 and CDR2: MNHNS and SASEGT. The CDR3 is 15 residues long. The V and J ends lost 3 bases and 4 bases respectively, with 16 bases between them. The CDR3 DNA reads TGTGCCAGCAGTGAGTGGGCAGGGTCGAATTACGAGCAGTACTTC. Amino acid sequence: CASSEWAGSNYEQYF.

The chain has TRBV5-1 and TRBJ2-2; 7 positions match TRBD1. This CDR3 is 16 amino acids long. Trimming at V came to 4 bases and at J to 3 bases, leaving 9 bases not matched to a gene. CDR1 is SGHRS, CDR2 YFSETQ, per germline. For the CDR3, the DNA is TGCGCCAGCAGCCCGGGGAAGGGGGCACACACCGGGGAGCTGTTTTTT. Its protein is CASSPGKGAHTGELFF.

The rearrangement uses TRBV5-5 and TRBJ1-5; D not resolved. The CDR3 runs to 15 residues. Germline CDR1 SGHKS, CDR2 YYEKEE (reference sequence). V gave up 1 base and J gave up 0 bases, with 8 bases separating them. The DNA for the CDR3 is TGTGCCAGCAGCTTGAATGCGGGTAGCAATCAGCCCCAGCATTTT. Protein sequence: CASSLNAGSNQPQHF.

V and J are TRBV4-2 and TRBJ2-2; D may be TRBD2 (6 bases). Germline values: CDR1 LGHNA, CDR2 YNFKEQ. The CDR3 length is 16 residues. V was cut by 4 bases and J by 7 bases, with 19 bases left in between. CDR3 sequence (DNA): TGTGCCAGCAGCCTCCTGTTGGAGGGAGTTAGCGGGGAGCTGTTTTTT. Its protein product is CASSLLLEGVSGELFF.

This clone was picked up a small number of times. The chain uses TRBV2 and TRBJ1-2, with 7 bases matching TRBD1. Per germline, CDR1 SNHLY and CDR2 FYNNEI. The CDR3 length is 13 residues. Trimming took 10 bases from V and 3 from J; bases not matched to a gene: 8. The CDR3 nucleotides read TGTGCCATCCTGGACAGGAGGTACTATGGCTACACCTTC. Amino acid sequence: CAILDRRYYGYTF.

This rearrangement joins TRBV7-2 to TRBJ2-7, with 11 bases fitting TRBD1. J gave up 5 bases and V 5 bases, and 8 bases lay outside the gene matches. The CDR3 length is 15 residues. Germline V lookup: CDR1 SGHTA, CDR2 FQGNSA. The CDR3 nucleotides read TGTGCCAGCAGCACTAGAGGACAGGGGGCCGACGAGCAGTACTTC. Protein product: CASSTRGQGADEQYF.

The chain is built from TRBV6-6 and TRBJ2-4, with 9 bases identical to TRBD2. V dropped 0 bases and J dropped 9; count of bases not matched to a gene: 6. CDR3 length: 15 residues. Looked up from germline, CDR1 is MNHNY and CDR2 is SVGAGI (reference sequence). DNA for the CDR3: TGTGCCAGCAGTTACTCTTGGCGGGAGGGAGGCATTCAGTACTTC. It specifies CASSYSWREGGIQYF.

The V and J genes are TRBV6-5 and TRBJ1-5; D may be TRBD1 (5 bases). The V gene lost 7 bases and the J gene lost 2 bases, with 15 bases spanning the gap. The CDR3 is made up of 15 amino acids. CDR1 MNHEY and CDR2 SVGAGI come from the germline V gene. The CDR3 spells CASTPGTGGNQPQHF. DNA for the CDR3: TGTGCCAGCACCCCAGGGACGGGAGGCAATCAGCCCCAGCATTTT.

The table lists this clone with a few counts. The V gene is TRBV25-1, the J gene TRBJ1-1; a possible D gene is TRBD1 (5 bases). This CDR3 has 13 amino acids. In germline, CDR1 is MGHDK, CDR2 SYGVNS. V was pared by 5 bases and J by 11 bases, with 18 bases between. The CDR3 nucleotides read TGTGCCAGCAGTCCTGATCCGGGACTATTGGCTTTCTTT. This gives the protein CASSPDPGLLAFF.

J is TRBJ2-1 and V is TRBV7-8; D uncertain. V lost 1 base, J lost 9 bases, and 10 bases lay in between. CDR3 length equals 13 residues. Germline CDR1 and CDR2: SGHVS and FQNEAQ. The CDR3 loop is CASSLEAHREQFF. In DNA, the CDR3 is TGTGCCAGCAGCTTAGAAGCCCACCGTGAGCAGTTCTTC.

The chain uses TRBV5-1 and TRBJ2-3; TRBD2 matches 10 bases. This CDR3 has 16 amino acids. Germline V CDR1 and CDR2: SGHRS, YFSETQ. V lost 6 bases to trimming and J lost 3 bases; unmatched junction nucleotides: 10. CDR3 protein: CASMSSGSQRTDTQYF. The CDR3 bases are TGCGCCAGCATGTCTAGCGGGAGTCAAAGAACAGATACGCAGTATTTT.

The V call is TRBV5-1, the J call TRBJ2-3; 10 nucleotides line up with TRBD2. CDR1 and CDR2 (germline): SGHRS, YFSETQ. V was pared by 4 bases and J by 5 bases, with 10 bases of the junction left unmatched. The CDR3 runs to 16 residues. CDR3 sequence (DNA): TGCGCCAGCAGCGGCGCTAGCGGGAGAGGTATAGATACGCAGTATTTT. Protein sequence: CASSGASGRGIDTQYF.

The chain recombines TRBV29-1 with TRBJ2-1; the D gene is possibly TRBD2 (6 bases). The CDR3 sequence is 13 residues long. V was clipped by 6 bases and J by 4 bases, with 13 bases between them. CDR1 is SQVTM, CDR2 ANQGSEA, per germline. CDR3 amino acids: CSVPGRDYNEQFF. The CDR3 DNA reads TGCAGCGTGCCGGGGCGGGATTACAATGAGCAGTTCTTC.

This clone was seen just once. The V call is TRBV10-3, the J call TRBJ2-1, with 7 positions matching TRBD1. CDR1 is ENHRY, CDR2 SYGVKD, per germline. This CDR3 has 14 amino acids. Germline trimming cut 9 bases from V and 6 bases from J; bases unmatched to any gene: 11. CDR3 in DNA: TGTGCCATGCGACAGGGAGTAACTGGCAATGAGCAGTTCTTC. Translated, it gives CAMRQGVTGNEQFF.